This T cell receptor beta chain is from a study of CD8 T cells in ankylosing spondylitis. By quantitative 5'-RACE with molecular barcodes, the TCR beta libraries were made. MiXCR was run by TCRdb on the 5' RACE reads, yielding one entry per CDR3 protein. Of about 220,000 distinct CDR3 sequences listed, 10% are singletons. Study observations and caveats: In peripheral blood, disease-linked CD8+ clones occurred at relatively low frequencies. Ankylosing spondylitis blood appeared to be characterized by a TCR beta motif of eight highly homologous variants. Several of the motif variants were reported before in synovial fluid and blood from reactive arthritis.

This clonotype turned up a few times. The antigen remains unidentified. V trimming: 5 bases; J trimming: 8 bases; junction bases outside the gene matches: 4. The length of the CDR3 is 14 residues. Germline-derived CDR1 and CDR2 are SGHTA and FQGNSA. The chain combines TRBV7-2 with TRBJ1-4, with 11 bases that match TRBD1. The sequenced sample consisted of blood, either unsorted or a sorted T cell fraction (not recorded which). The sequence came from a male donor with ankylosing spondylitis or in good health (not recorded which). CDR3 sequence (DNA): TGTGCCAGCAGCGCGGACAGGGGGCAGGAAAAACTGTTTTTT. This encodes CASSADRGQEKLFF.